This T cell receptor (beta chain) originates from a study of blood T cell repertoires in COVID-19. Study-level information: Acute and convalescent COVID-19 samples came from the United States, Italy and Spain.

This clone was counted ten times or more. The CDR3 sequence is 15 residues long. Germline assignment: CDR1 KGHSH and CDR2 LQKENI. Trimming removed 3 bases from V and 0 bases from J, with 8 bases in between. In the source study's methods: Amplification of reference gene primers was used by the study to estimate nucleated cell counts. The protocol was immunoSEQ multiplex PCR, while the TCRdb copy is restricted to in-frame clones and leaves out a portion. The V and J calls and clone size are taken from that table; D and trimming were inferred from the DNA. The top ten hold 51% of the sample, which has 50,000 to 70,000 clones, roughly two thirds seen once. The study recruited people aged about 18 to 89 years across 20 to 30 US areas. A case of COVID-19 had been met by exposed participants within 2 weeks before study entry.

The receptor was isolated from an older woman who had been exposed to COVID-19. The J gene is TRBJ2-2, the V gene TRBV18; D is uncertain. Sequencing input: PBMCs or T cells enriched from blood (not recorded which). The CDR3 DNA reads TGTGCCAGCTCACCCGTTGACTCGAACACCGGGGAGCTGTTTTTT. Translated: CASSPVDSNTGELFF.